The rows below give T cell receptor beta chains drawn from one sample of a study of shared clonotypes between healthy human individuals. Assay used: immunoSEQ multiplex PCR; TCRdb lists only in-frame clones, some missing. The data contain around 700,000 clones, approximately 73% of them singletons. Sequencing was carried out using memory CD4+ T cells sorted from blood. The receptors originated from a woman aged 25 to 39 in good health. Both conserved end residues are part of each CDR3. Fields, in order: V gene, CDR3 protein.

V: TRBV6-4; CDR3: CASSDSRDSVAFF
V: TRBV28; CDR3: CAAKTGGNEKLFF
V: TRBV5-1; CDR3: CASSDGQNTGELFF
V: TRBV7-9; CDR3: CASSLTNEYSTQQYF
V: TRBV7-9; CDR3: CASSLGSDTGELFF
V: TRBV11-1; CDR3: CASSLDARRLLNEQFF
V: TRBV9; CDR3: CASSVGIAGVSSHTDTQYF
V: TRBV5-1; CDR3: CASTPFHEGGDEQFF
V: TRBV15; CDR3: CATCGLAETDTQYF
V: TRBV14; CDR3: CASSQEWGQGRPYEQYF
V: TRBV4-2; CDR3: CASSLGDRDTGELFF
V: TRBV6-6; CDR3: CASGPSATDTQYF
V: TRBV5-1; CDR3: CASRIGTGSTEAFF
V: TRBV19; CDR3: CASRPSGSSGELFF
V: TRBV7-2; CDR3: CASSPSSGTPLAKNIQYF
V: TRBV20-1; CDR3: CSALIDNEQFF
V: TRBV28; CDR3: CASSFSVNTEAFF
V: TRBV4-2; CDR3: CASSQALVRKRDTEAFF
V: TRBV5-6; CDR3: CASSLREARGTGELFF
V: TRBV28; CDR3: CASSLSVSSGNTIYF
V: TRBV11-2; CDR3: CASSHRPGANPNEQFF
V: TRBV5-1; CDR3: CASSLAGGSQPQHF
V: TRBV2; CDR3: CASSDGDGSQPQHF
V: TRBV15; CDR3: CATSRDIGTALPYEQYF
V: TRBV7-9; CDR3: CASSRQGDTEAFF
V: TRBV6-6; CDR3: CASSRDRNYGYTF
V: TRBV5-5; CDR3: CASSLVTARAETQYF
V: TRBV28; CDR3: CASSHPGDNSYEQYF
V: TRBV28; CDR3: CASSIPQGMINYGYTF
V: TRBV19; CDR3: CASSMKAGHYEQYF
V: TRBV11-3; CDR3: CASSLGTSLTGELFF
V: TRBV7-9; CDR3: CASAGGLDGYTF
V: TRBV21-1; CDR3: CASSKEGACRSYEQYF
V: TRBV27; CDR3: CASSLAGPYNEQFF
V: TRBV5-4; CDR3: CASSLEPGIGYTF
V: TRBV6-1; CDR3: CASREGGDTQYF
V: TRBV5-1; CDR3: CASSSGALANTGELFF
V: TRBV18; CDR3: CASSRDRSFSYEQYF
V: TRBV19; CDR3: CASRGDAWGYTF
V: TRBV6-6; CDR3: CASSYSGAETQYF
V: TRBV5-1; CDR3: CASSLGRTGGGGYTF
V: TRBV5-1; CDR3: CASSLGAGDNEQFF
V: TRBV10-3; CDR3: CAISAGQPGNQPQHF
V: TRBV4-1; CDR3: CASSHLGITGNTIYF
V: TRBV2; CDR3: CASNSMGRSYEQYF
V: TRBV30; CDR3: CAWGLPGGYTEAFF
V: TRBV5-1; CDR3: CASAGNTGELFF
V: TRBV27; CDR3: CASSTLSGGQTNYGYTF
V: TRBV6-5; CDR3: CASRPTRASRGTQYF
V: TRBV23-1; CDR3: CASSHPQHF